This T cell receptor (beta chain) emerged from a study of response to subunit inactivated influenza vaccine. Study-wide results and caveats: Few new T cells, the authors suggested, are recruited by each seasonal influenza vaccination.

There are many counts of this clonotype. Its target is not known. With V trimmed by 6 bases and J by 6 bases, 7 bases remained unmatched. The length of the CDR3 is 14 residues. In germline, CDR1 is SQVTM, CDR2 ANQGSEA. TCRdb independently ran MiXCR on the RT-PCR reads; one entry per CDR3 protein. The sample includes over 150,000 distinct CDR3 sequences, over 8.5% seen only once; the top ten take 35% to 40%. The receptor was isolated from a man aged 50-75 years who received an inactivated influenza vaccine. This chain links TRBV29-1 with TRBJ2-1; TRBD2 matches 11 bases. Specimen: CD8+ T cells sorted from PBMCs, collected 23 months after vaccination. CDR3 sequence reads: CSVSLSGGANEQFF. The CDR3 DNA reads TGCAGCGTGTCACTTAGCGGGGGGGCCAATGAGCAGTTCTTC.